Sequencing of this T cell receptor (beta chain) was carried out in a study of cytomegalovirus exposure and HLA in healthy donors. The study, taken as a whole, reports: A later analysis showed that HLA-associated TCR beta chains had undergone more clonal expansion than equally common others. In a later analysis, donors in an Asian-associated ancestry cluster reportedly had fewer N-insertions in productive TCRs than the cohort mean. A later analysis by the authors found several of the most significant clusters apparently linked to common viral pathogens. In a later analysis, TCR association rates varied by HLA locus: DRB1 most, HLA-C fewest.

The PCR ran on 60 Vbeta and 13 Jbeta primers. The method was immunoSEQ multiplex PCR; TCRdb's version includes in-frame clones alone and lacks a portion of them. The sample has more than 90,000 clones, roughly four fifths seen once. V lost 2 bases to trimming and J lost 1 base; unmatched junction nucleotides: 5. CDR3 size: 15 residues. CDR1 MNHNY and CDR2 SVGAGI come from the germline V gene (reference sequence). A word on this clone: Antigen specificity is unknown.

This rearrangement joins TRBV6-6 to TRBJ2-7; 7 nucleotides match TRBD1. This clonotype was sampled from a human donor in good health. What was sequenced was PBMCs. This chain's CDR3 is CASSYATGISYEQYF. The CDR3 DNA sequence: TGTGCCAGCAGTTACGCGACAGGGATTTCCTACGAGCAGTACTTC.